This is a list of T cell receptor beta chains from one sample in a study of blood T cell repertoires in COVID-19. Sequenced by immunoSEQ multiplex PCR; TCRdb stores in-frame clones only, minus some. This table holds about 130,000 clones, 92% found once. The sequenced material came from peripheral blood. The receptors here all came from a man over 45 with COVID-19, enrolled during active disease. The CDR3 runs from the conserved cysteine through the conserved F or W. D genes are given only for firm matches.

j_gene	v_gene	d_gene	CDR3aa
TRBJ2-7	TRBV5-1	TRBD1	CASSSRQGYEQYF
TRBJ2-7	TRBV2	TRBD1	CASSEARGDRSAEQYF
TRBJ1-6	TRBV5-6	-	CASSLARGSGSPLHF
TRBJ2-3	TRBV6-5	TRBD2	CASSPAGGPDTQYF
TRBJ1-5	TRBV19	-	CASSIFQNQPQHF
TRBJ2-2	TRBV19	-	CASSIPRGGNTGELFF
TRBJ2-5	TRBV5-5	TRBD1	CASSLETGVQETQYF
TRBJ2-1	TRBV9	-	CASSIAGANEQFF
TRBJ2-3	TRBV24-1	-	CATSDYTDTQYF
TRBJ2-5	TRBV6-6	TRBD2	CASSPRTSGRTQTQYF
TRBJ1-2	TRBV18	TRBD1	CASSPETGSGYTF
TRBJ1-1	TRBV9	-	CASSVDMNTEAFF
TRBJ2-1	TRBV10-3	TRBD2	CAISAGSGGEQFF
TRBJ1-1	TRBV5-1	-	CASSTSGTEAFF
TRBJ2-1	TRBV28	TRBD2	CASSLPSGRPNNEQFF
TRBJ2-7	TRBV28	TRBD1	CASSLGQKYEQYF
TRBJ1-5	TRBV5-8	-	CASSLGQASNQPQHF
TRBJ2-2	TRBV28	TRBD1	CASSRTGGGSGELFF
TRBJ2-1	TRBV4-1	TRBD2	CASSQAAAGVLNNEQFF